The 29 T cell receptor beta chains below come from one sample, sequenced in a study of human T cells and chemical hapten exposure. Time point here: pre-sensitization, week 0. The treatment is: therapeutic diphenylcyclopropenone sensitization with weekly scalp DPC. TCRdb processed the RACE reads anew with MiXCR; each CDR3 protein has one entry. Among 60,000 to 70,000 distinct CDR3 sequences listed, 11% were seen once. Sequenced here: whole blood, sampled in connection with sensitization to the hapten diphenylcyclopropenone (DPC). The receptors were gathered from a woman aged 50 to 60 with alopecia areata. Some clones in this sample may be carry-over from other donors' samples.

The chain employs TRBV4-3 and TRBJ2-3, with D perhaps assigned TRBD1 or TRBD2 (7 bases each). Germline-derived CDR1 and CDR2 are LGHNA and YSLEER. Trimming took 4 bases from V and 4 from J, leaving 12 bases between them. This CDR3 has 14 residues. DNA for the CDR3: TGCGCCAGCAGCCCAGGGGGGGCCCCAGATACGCAGTATTTT. Translated, it gives CASSPGGAPDTQYF.

This clonotype appeared many times. The CDR3 sequence: CASSPPWQYSEAFF. CDR3 DNA sequence: TGTGCCAGCAGTCCTCCTTGGCAATATTCTGAAGCTTTCTTT. J is TRBJ1-1 and V is TRBV6-2 or TRBV6-3; D is ambiguous. The CDR3 covers 14 residues. CDR1 and CDR2 from the germline V gene are MNHEY and SVGEGT. Trimming pared 5 bases from V and 6 bases from J, leaving 16 bases between.

The table lists this clonotype with many counts. The chain combines TRBV9 with TRBJ2-6, with TRBD1 matching 9 bases. CDR1 and CDR2 from the germline V gene are SGDLS and YYNGEE. The CDR3 sequence is 18 residues long. V was pared by 4 bases and J by 2 bases, with 10 bases of the junction left unmatched. This CDR3 reads CASSPTGTGRTGANVLTF. CDR3 bases: TGTGCCAGCAGCCCAACCGGGACAGGGAGGACTGGGGCCAACGTCCTGACTTTC. Full variable domain (rest looked up from reference TRBV9 and TRBJ2-6): DSGVTQTPKHLITATGQRVTLRCSPRSGDLSVYWYQQSLDQGLQFLIQYYNGEERAKGNILERFSAQQFPDLHSELNLSSLELGDSALYFCASSPTGTGRTGANVLTFGAGSRLTVL.

This clonotype occurred many times. The CDR3 loop is CASSIGPGTGGNEQFF. CDR3 sequence (DNA): TGTGCCAGTAGTATAGGCCCCGGGACAGGGGGCAATGAGCAGTTCTTC. J is TRBJ2-1 and V is TRBV19; 11 positions match TRBD1. With 1 base clipped from V and 6 bases from J, the junction kept 5 bases outside the gene matches. This CDR3 is built from 16 residues. The germline V gene has CDR1 LNHDA and CDR2 SQIVND (reference sequence).

This clonotype was recorded at least ten times. The chain is built from TRBV7-9 and TRBJ2-3; no definite D call. The CDR3 loop spans 13 amino acids. Germline values: CDR1 SEHNR, CDR2 FQNEAQ (reference sequence). Trimming shortened V by 5 bases and J by 6 bases, and 12 bases separated the two germline ends. As DNA, the CDR3 is TGTGCCAGCAGCCCTGTTGGCCCGGATACGCAGTATTTT. Residues: CASSPVGPDTQYF.

This clonotype has just a few counts. The chain carries TRBV28 and TRBJ2-7; D is undetermined. Germline V gene data show CDR1 as MDHEN and CDR2 as SYDVKM. V lost 6 bases and J lost 4, with 10 bases in between. This CDR3 is built from 12 residues. As DNA, the CDR3 is TGTGCCAGCAGAAGGACCAAATACGAGCAGTACTTC. Translation: CASRRTKYEQYF.

This clonotype was observed at least ten times. The chain recombines TRBV7-9 with TRBJ2-2, with 9 nucleotides matching TRBD2. The junction had 5 bases not matched to a gene; V was cut back by 5 bases and J by 4 bases. CDR1 SEHNR and CDR2 FQNEAQ come from the germline V gene (reference sequence). There are 15 residues in the CDR3. The CDR3 DNA is TGTGCCAGCAGCCGCCGAGCGGGGGGCACCGGGGAGCTGTTTTTT. It translates to CASSRRAGGTGELFF.

This clonotype is large by share. The DNA for the CDR3 is TGTGCCAGCAGTTTGGGGCAAGGCGGGGGCCTTTACGAGCAGTACTTC. As protein: CASSLGQGGGLYEQYF. The chain is built from TRBV28 and TRBJ2-7; tentatively, D is TRBD2 (7 bases). This CDR3 spans 16 amino acids. CDR1 and CDR2 from the germline V gene are MDHEN and SYDVKM. V lost 3 bases and J lost 4, with 19 bases in between.

This clonotype was seen ten or more times. The chain employs TRBV20-1 and TRBJ1-1, with a tentative D call TRBD1 (6 bases). Germline V CDR1 and CDR2: DFQATT, SNEGSKA (reference sequence). Trimming pared 4 bases from V and 1 base from J, leaving 13 bases between. This CDR3 is 14 amino acids long. This CDR3 reads CSATPGDANTEAFF. In nucleotides, the CDR3 is TGCAGTGCTACCCCAGGGGATGCGAACACTGAAGCTTTCTTT.

This chain connects TRBV14 to TRBJ1-1; D uncertain. The germline V gene encodes CDR1 SGHDN and CDR2 FVKESK. This CDR3 region has 15 residues. V was pared by 4 bases and J by 2 bases, with 14 bases between. The CDR3: CASSPQRVRNTEAFF. The CDR3 DNA is TGTGCCAGCAGCCCCCAACGGGTCAGAAACACTGAAGCTTTCTTT.

This clonotype occurred a few times. V usage is TRBV10-3 and J usage is TRBJ2-3; 9 bases are shared with TRBD1. V trimming: 8 bases; J trimming: 0 bases; junction bases outside the gene matches: 3. Looked up from germline, CDR1 is ENHRY and CDR2 is SYGVKD. There are 14 residues in the CDR3. The CDR3 loop is CAIRGQGSTDTQYF. The CDR3 nucleotides read TGTGCCATCCGTGGACAGGGGAGCACAGATACGCAGTATTTT.

The rearrangement links TRBV7-3 to TRBJ2-3; 15 nucleotides align to TRBD2. J lost 5 bases, V lost 2 bases, and 2 bases had no gene match. The CDR3 covers 16 residues. Per the germline V gene, CDR1 is SGHTA and CDR2 is FQGTGA. The DNA of the CDR3 is TGTGCCAGCAGCTTACAGGGACTAGCGGGAGGAGATACGCAGTATTTT. This encodes CASSLQGLAGGDTQYF.

The V and J genes are TRBV25-1 and TRBJ1-4, with D perhaps TRBD1 (5 bases). The CDR3 is made up of 15 amino acids. Germline values: CDR1 MGHDK, CDR2 SYGVNS. Trimming pared 4 bases from V and 4 bases from J, leaving 13 bases between. For the CDR3, the DNA is TGTGCCAGCAGTGTCCCGGGACGGAATAATGAAAAACTGTTTTTT. Translated: CASSVPGRNNEKLFF.

This clonotype was observed many times. The chain couples TRBV4-1 to TRBJ2-1; TRBD2 might be the D (6 bases). V lost 1 base to trimming and J lost 0 bases, with 10 bases between them. The CDR3 is made up of 16 amino acids. CDR1 and CDR2 (germline): MGHRA, YSYEKL. This CDR3 reads CASSQGTSSSYNEQFF. CDR3 DNA: TGCGCCAGCAGCCAAGGAACTAGCAGCTCCTACAATGAGCAGTTCTTC.

V usage is TRBV9 and J usage is TRBJ1-2; D gene ambiguous. There are 13 residues in the CDR3. Germline loops: CDR1 SGDLS, CDR2 YYNGEE. The germline V and J ends were trimmed by 3 bases and 0 bases, with 6 bases remaining between them. CDR3 sequence reads: CASSAHSNYGYTF. In nucleotides, the CDR3 is TGTGCCAGCAGCGCACACTCTAACTATGGCTACACCTTC.

This clonotype was observed a few times. This chain uses TRBV24-1 with TRBJ2-2; D is undetermined. The CDR3 is 14 amino acids. V was trimmed by 5 bases and J by 0 bases, leaving 6 bases between them. Germline V lookup: CDR1 KGHDR, CDR2 SFDVKD. CDR3: CATSGQANTGELFF. The CDR3 nucleotides read TGTGCCACCAGTGGTCAGGCGAACACCGGGGAGCTGTTTTTT.

This chain links TRBV12-3 or TRBV12-4 with TRBJ1-4, with TRBD1 identical over 7 bases. The CDR3 contains 16 residues. J gave up 0 bases and V 6 bases, and 7 bases lay outside the gene matches. The CDR3 DNA reads as TGTGCCAGCAGCCAAAGACAGGGATCAACTAATGAAAAACTGTTTTTT. The encoded protein is CASSQRQGSTNEKLFF.

This clonotype was picked up many times. This sequence joins TRBV20-1 and TRBJ2-1; no clear D. The CDR3 has 15 amino acids. The V end was cut by 5 bases, the J end by 9 bases, with 23 bases between. CDR1 is DFQATT, CDR2 SNEGSKA, per germline (reference sequence). The CDR3: CSAPILDQLRGEQFF. Here the CDR3 DNA reads TGCAGTGCTCCAATCCTCGACCAGTTACGTGGTGAGCAGTTCTTC.

This clonotype was counted at least ten times. The chain joins TRBV9 to TRBJ1-4; TRBD1 is a possible D gene (5 bases). V was pared by 3 bases and J by 4 bases, with 13 bases between. This CDR3 is 15 amino acids long. CDR1 SGDLS and CDR2 YYNGEE come from the germline V gene. Here the CDR3 DNA reads TGTGCCAGCAGCGGAACAGGTATTTTTAATGAAAAACTGTTTTTT. Translation gives CASSGTGIFNEKLFF. Based on the CDR3 plus reference TRBV9 and TRBJ1-4, the full variable domain is DSGVTQTPKHLITATGQRVTLRCSPRSGDLSVYWYQQSLDQGLQFLIQYYNGEERAKGNILERFSAQQFPDLHSELNLSSLELGDSALYFCASSGTGIFNEKLFFGSGTQLSVL.

This clonotype was observed a single time. This sequence joins TRBV19 and TRBJ2-1, with D uncertain. V lost 1 base and J lost 0, with 7 bases in between. The CDR3 covers 15 residues. CDR1 LNHDA and CDR2 SQIVND come from the germline V gene (reference sequence). The CDR3 coding sequence is TGTGCCAGTAGTATAGTCCCTTCCTCCTACAATGAGCAGTTCTTC. Translated, it gives CASSIVPSSYNEQFF.

The chain couples TRBV25-1 to TRBJ1-6; tentative D call: TRBD1 (5 bases). Germline V gene sequence: CDR1 MGHDK, CDR2 SYGVNS. CDR3 size: 14 residues. Deletions cut 8 bases from V and 5 bases from J, with 13 bases between. The CDR3 protein is CASSRGTHNSPLHF. The CDR3 DNA sequence: TGTGCCAGCTCCCGGGGCACCCATAATTCACCCCTCCACTTT.

Only a few counts were recorded for this clonotype. The chain joins TRBV5-1 to TRBJ1-4; D uncertain. The CDR3 loop spans 16 amino acids. Germline CDR1 is SGHRS and CDR2 is YFSETQ. V lost 1 base and J lost 0, with 10 bases in between. The CDR3 reads CASSLSGSATNEKLFF. Written as DNA, the CDR3 is TGCGCCAGCAGCTTGTCAGGTTCAGCAACTAATGAAAAACTGTTTTTT.

The CDR3 DNA reads TGTGCCAGCAGCCAAGCATATCTCAGGGGGGCAAAGGAGCAGTTCTTC. It translates to CASSQAYLRGAKEQFF. J is TRBJ2-1 and V is TRBV4-2, with D possibly matching TRBD1 (7 bases). CDR3 length: 16 amino acids. The ends were cut back, 1 base at V and 10 bases at J, with 20 bases in the middle. Looked up from germline, CDR1 is LGHNA and CDR2 is YNFKEQ.

V and J are TRBV20-1 and TRBJ2-1; weak D call: TRBD1 (5 bases). Per the germline V gene, CDR1 is DFQATT and CDR2 is SNEGSKA (reference sequence). The CDR3 covers 15 residues. Trimming pared 0 bases from V and 4 bases from J, leaving 13 bases between. The CDR3 loop is CSARDRSRAYNEQFF. The CDR3 DNA is TGCAGTGCTAGAGATCGGAGCAGGGCTTACAATGAGCAGTTCTTC.

This chain connects TRBV15 to TRBJ2-1, with D unresolved. The CDR3 runs 15 residues. CDR1 and CDR2 from the germline V gene are LNHNV and YYDKDF (reference sequence). Trimming pared 5 bases from V and 1 base from J, leaving 12 bases between. Written as DNA, the CDR3 is TGTGCCACCAGCCCCTGGTCGCGTTCCTACAATGAGCAGTTCTTC. As protein: CATSPWSRSYNEQFF.

This clonotype appeared many times. The chain combines TRBV20-1 with TRBJ2-7; 8 nucleotides line up with TRBD1. Germline loops: CDR1 DFQATT, CDR2 SNEGSKA (reference sequence). After removal of 5 bases from V and 7 bases from J, the junction contained 10 bases not matched to a gene. The CDR3 is made up of 13 amino acids. CDR3 DNA sequence: TGCAGTGCTTTTTCGGACAGGGCGCGGGAGCAGTACTTC. Protein: CSAFSDRAREQYF.

This clonotype was observed many times. This chain joins TRBV28 and TRBJ2-7, with D possibly TRBD1 on 5 matching bases. The CDR3 runs to 13 residues. Trimming left V 1 base short and J 3 bases short, with 7 bases between. CDR1 MDHEN and CDR2 SYDVKM come from the germline V gene. CDR3 amino acids: CASSLSGYYEQYF. The CDR3 DNA is TGTGCCAGCAGTTTATCAGGGTACTACGAGCAGTACTTC.

The CDR3 DNA is TGCGCCAGCAGCCCGACAGACAACTATGGCTACACCTTC. Amino acids: CASSPTDNYGYTF. The chain carries TRBV5-1 and TRBJ1-2; TRBD1 might be the D (5 bases). CDR3 length equals 13 residues. Looked up from germline, CDR1 is SGHRS and CDR2 is YFSETQ. V dropped 4 bases and J dropped 2 bases, with 9 bases sitting between them.

At least ten counts were recorded for this clonotype. This chain joins TRBV6-5 and TRBJ1-4, with no clear D. The germline V gene has CDR1 MNHEY and CDR2 SVGAGI. This CDR3 region has 14 residues. V was trimmed by 6 bases and J by 7 bases, leaving 15 bases between them. The CDR3 bases are TGTGCCAGCAGCCGTATACGGGGTTCTGAAAAACTGTTTTTT. Protein: CASSRIRGSEKLFF.